The TCR beta chain described here comes from a study of shared clonotypes between healthy human individuals. The study, taken as a whole, reports: Donors were few, which limited the genetic and exposure-history diversity represented. Compared with clonotypes that all four donors shared, non-shared clonotypes had lower generation probabilities.

Naive CD8 cells lacked CD45RO and underwent positive selection for CCR7, leaving out terminally differentiated effector memory CD45RA+ cells. Germline V gene lookup returns CDR1 SGHTA and CDR2 FQGNSA. With 1 base removed from V and 8 bases from J, the gap between germline ends came to 11 bases. This CDR3 spans 14 amino acids. The assay was immunoSEQ multiplex PCR, and TCRdb's table has in-frame clones only and misses some. The sample contains about 820,000 clones, around 93% of which appear only once. As to this clone: Its antigen is as yet unknown.

The rearrangement uses TRBV7-2 and TRBJ2-2; weak D call: TRBD1 (5 bases). This TCR was recovered from a man aged 25-40 years in good health. The specimen was naive CD8+ T cells sorted from blood. This chain's CDR3 is CASSLVGPSGELFF. The CDR3 DNA sequence: TGTGCCAGCAGCTTAGTGGGGCCGTCGGGGGAGCTGTTTTTT. The full variable domain, rest sourced from reference TRBV7-2 and TRBJ2-2, is GAGVSQSPSNKVTEKGKDVELRCDPISGHTALYWYRQSLGQGLEFLIYFQGNSAPDKSGLPSDRFSAERTGGSVSTLTIQRTQQEDSAVYLCASSLVGPSGELFFGEGSRLTVL.